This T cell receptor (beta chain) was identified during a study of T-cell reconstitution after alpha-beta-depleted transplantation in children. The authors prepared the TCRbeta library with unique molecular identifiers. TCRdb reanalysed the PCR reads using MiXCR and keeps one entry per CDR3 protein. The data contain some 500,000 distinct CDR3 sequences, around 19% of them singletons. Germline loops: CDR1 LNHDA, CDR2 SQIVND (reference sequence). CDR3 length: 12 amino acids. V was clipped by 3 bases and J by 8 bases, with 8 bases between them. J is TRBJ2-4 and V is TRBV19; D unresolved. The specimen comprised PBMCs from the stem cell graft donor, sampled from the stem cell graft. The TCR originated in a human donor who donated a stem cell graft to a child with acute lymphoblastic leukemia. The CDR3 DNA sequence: TGTGCCAGTAGTATGGCCCCCCACATTCAGTACTTC. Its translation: CASSMAPHIQYF.